What follows describes a single TCR beta chain. The data stem from a study of blood T cell repertoires in COVID-19. Across the study: Whether acute or convalescent, the COVID-19 samples came from the United States, Italy and Spain.

The CDR3 sequence is 18 residues long. Trimming removed 3 bases at V and 4 bases at J, with 23 bases between. Looked up from germline, CDR1 is SGHDT and CDR2 is YYEEEE. Original handling: Counts of nucleated cells, estimated from reference gene primer amplification, were obtained. The assay was immunoSEQ multiplex PCR, and TCRdb's table has in-frame clones only and misses some. V and J calls and clone size are given by that table; D and trimming were obtained from the DNA. The repertoire holds 130,000 to 150,000 clones, with 75% to 90% as singletons. The sequenced material came from peripheral blood. This sequence originates from a man in his 70s who had recovered from COVID-19. V and J are TRBV5-6 and TRBJ1-5; tentatively, D is TRBD1 (5 bases). CDR3 nucleotide sequence: TGTGCCAGCAGCTACGGCTTTGGGGGGGGTACCCAGAATCAGCCCCAGCATTTT. Its protein is CASSYGFGGGTQNQPQHF.